This record covers a single T cell receptor beta chain. This entry is derived from a study of blood T cell repertoires in COVID-19. Looking at the study overall: Sites across the United States, Italy and Spain contributed samples from acute and convalescent COVID-19.

Data came from immunoSEQ multiplex PCR; TCRdb stores just in-frame clones and leaves some out. The table records around 100,000 clones, 85% of them present only once. Trimming removed 0 bases at V and 7 bases at J, with 14 bases between. This CDR3 region has 16 residues. The germline V gene encodes CDR1 SGHNT and CDR2 YYREEE (reference sequence). The rearrangement joins TRBV5-4 to TRBJ1-6, with a possible D match to TRBD1 (6 bases). This TCR came from an older woman with active or convalescent COVID-19. The sample consisted of peripheral blood. As DNA, the CDR3 is TGTGCCAGCAGCTTGGTTATCGGGACACCCAATTCACCCCTCCACTTT. Encoded protein: CASSLVIGTPNSPLHF. Combining the CDR3 with reference TRBV5-4 and TRBJ1-6 gives the whole variable domain ETGVTQSPTHLIKTRGQQVTLRCSSQSGHNTVSWYQQALGQGPQFIFQYYREEENGRGNFPPRFSGLQFPNYSSELNVNALELDDSALYLCASSLVIGTPNSPLHFGNGTRLTVT.